A single sample gave rise to the 23 T cell receptor beta chains below, sequenced in a study of blood T cell repertoires in COVID-19. Data came from immunoSEQ multiplex PCR; TCRdb stores just in-frame clones and leaves some out. The sample records 65,000 to 70,000 clones, 86% being singletons. Sequencing input: peripheral blood. The receptors shown here come from a man between 50 and 59 years old with acute or convalescent COVID-19.

The gene calls are TRBV3-1 (or the pseudogene TRBV3-2) and TRBJ2-4, with 10 bases lining up with TRBD2. Germline V gives CDR1 LGHDT, CDR2 YNNKEL (reference sequence). Unmatched junction bases numbered 3, after V lost 3 bases and J lost 1 base. The CDR3 contains 16 residues. Here the CDR3 reads CASSHGAGGAKNIQYF. CDR3 DNA sequence: TGTGCCAGCAGCCACGGAGCGGGGGGGGCCAAAAACATTCAGTACTTC.

The gene calls are TRBV29-1 and TRBJ1-2; 9 nucleotides align to TRBD1. J lost 8 bases, V lost 4 bases, and 11 bases had no gene match. The CDR3 runs to 14 residues. Germline CDR1 and CDR2: SQVTM and ANQGSEA. The CDR3 DNA reads TGCAGCGTTGGGTCGACAGGGGGGTTTGGCGGCTACACCTTC. Its translation is CSVGSTGGFGGYTF.

A note on this clone: The junction does not match germline at one end; this may be a read error. This chain connects TRBV11-2 to TRBJ2-2; tentative D call: TRBD2 (5 bases). CDR1 and CDR2 (germline): SGHAT, FQNNGV. The CDR3 consists of 15 residues. CDR3 region: CASSLRLLNAGELFF. The DNA of the CDR3 is TGTGCCAGCAGCTTACGACTATTGAACGCCGGGGAGCTGTTTTTT.

The chain joins TRBV29-1 to TRBJ1-3; no clear D gene. Germline V lookup: CDR1 SQVTM, CDR2 ANQGSEA. V gave up 3 bases and J gave up 4 bases, with 7 bases separating them. This CDR3 is built from 12 residues. The CDR3 loop is CSVDAGGNTIYF. In DNA, the CDR3 is TGCAGCGTTGACGCCGGGGGAAACACCATATATTTT.

V gene TRBV28 combines with J gene TRBJ1-2; no firm D call. The V gene lost 2 bases and the J gene lost 1 base, with 5 bases spanning the gap. Germline V gene data show CDR1 as MDHEN and CDR2 as SYDVKM. CDR3 length: 13 residues. The CDR3 bases are TGTGCCAGCAGTTTAACGGGTAACTATGGCTACACCTTC. Encoded protein: CASSLTGNYGYTF.

The chain combines TRBV11-2 with TRBJ1-6; the match to TRBD1 covers 9 bases. The CDR3 sequence is 15 residues long. The V gene end was trimmed by 8 bases and the J gene end by 2 bases; junction bases not matched to a gene: 4. The germline V gene encodes CDR1 SGHAT and CDR2 FQNNGV. The CDR3 DNA is TGTGCCAGCCGAGGGACAGGGACCTATAATTCACCCCTCCACTTT. This encodes CASRGTGTYNSPLHF.

This clone was counted between two and nine times. The CDR3 DNA follows: TGTGCCAGCAGCCATTATCAGGGGGTAGGCGAGACCCAGTACTTC. It yields the protein CASSHYQGVGETQYF. V gene TRBV7-9 combines with J gene TRBJ2-5, with 7 bases identical to TRBD1. Germline values: CDR1 SEHNR, CDR2 FQNEAQ (reference sequence). The J segment lost 5 bases and the V segment lost 5 bases, leaving 11 bases of the junction unmatched. The CDR3 has 15 residues.

This chain links TRBV28 with TRBJ2-3, with 10 bases matching TRBD2. Germline loops: CDR1 MDHEN, CDR2 SYDVKM. Trimming at V came to 5 bases and at J to 0 bases, leaving 8 bases not matched to a gene. The CDR3 runs to 17 residues. The CDR3 region is CASSLTGLAESTDTQYF. CDR3 bases: TGTGCCAGCAGTCTCACCGGACTAGCGGAGAGCACAGATACGCAGTATTTT.

The chain is built from TRBV12-3 or TRBV12-4 and TRBJ1-2; TRBD1 is a possible D gene (6 bases). The CDR3 spans 12 residues. V lost 5 bases to trimming and J lost 8 bases, with 12 bases between them. CDR3 amino acids: CASSREGEGYTF. The CDR3 DNA is TGTGCCAGCAGTCGAGAGGGGGAGGGCTACACCTTC.

This sequence joins TRBV6-6 and TRBJ1-2; TRBD1 aligns across 7 bases. The CDR3 sequence is 15 residues long. Trimming at V came to 5 bases and at J to 8 bases, leaving 14 bases not matched to a gene. Per germline, CDR1 MNHNY and CDR2 SVGAGI (reference sequence). The CDR3 loop reads CASSVRGDRESGYTF. The CDR3 bases are TGTGCCAGCAGTGTAAGGGGGGACAGAGAGAGCGGCTACACCTTC.

The gene calls are TRBV9 and TRBJ2-2, with D unclear. This CDR3 spans 16 amino acids. Looked up from germline, CDR1 is SGDLS and CDR2 is YYNGEE. Trimming took off 4 bases at V and 0 bases at J, with 13 bases between the two ends. The CDR3 nucleotides read TGTGCCAGCAGCCCGAGGCACCTCGCGAACACCGGGGAGCTGTTTTTT. Translation: CASSPRHLANTGELFF.

J is TRBJ1-1 and V is TRBV6-1; a weak D match, TRBD1 (6 bases). The germline gives CDR1 MNHNS, CDR2 SASEGT. CDR3 length equals 18 residues. Trimming took off 4 bases at V and 5 bases at J, with 26 bases between the two ends. The CDR3 sequence is CASSAPTGSRGKGTEAFF. CDR3 coding DNA: TGTGCCAGCAGTGCCCCGACAGGATCCCGTGGTAAGGGGACTGAAGCTTTCTTT.

This clone was seen only a few times. The rearrangement links TRBV21-1 to TRBJ1-1; TRBD1, the table's D call, was not compared with the DNA. TRBV21-1 is a documented pseudogene. The CDR3 runs 15 residues. CDR3 bases: TGTGCCAGCAGCTCTCGCGACAGGGGGAACACTGAAGCTTTCTTT. Translation gives CASSSRDRGNTEAFF.

This clone is a singleton in its sample. The chain carries TRBV3-1 (or the pseudogene TRBV3-2) and TRBJ2-7; TRBD1 matches 11 bases. Trimming at V came to 3 bases and at J to 10 bases, leaving 8 bases not matched to a gene. Germline V gene data show CDR1 as LGHDT and CDR2 as YNNKEL (reference sequence). This CDR3 spans 14 amino acids. For the CDR3, the DNA is TGTGCCAGCAGCCACCCCCGGGACAGGGGGAAACAGTACTTC. Encoded protein: CASSHPRDRGKQYF.

This chain uses TRBV11-2 with TRBJ1-1; D is possibly TRBD1 (5 bases). In germline, CDR1 is SGHAT, CDR2 FQNNGV. The CDR3 is 14 residues long. Trimming took off 5 bases at V and 4 bases at J, with 14 bases between the two ends. CDR3 region: CASSQVWGSTEAFF. The CDR3 DNA is TGTGCCAGCAGCCAAGTATGGGGCAGCACTGAAGCTTTCTTT. Drawing the rest from reference TRBV11-2 and TRBJ1-1, the complete variable domain is EAGVAQSPRYKIIEKRQSVAFWCNPISGHATLYWYQQILGQGPKLLIQFQNNGVVDDSQLPKDRFSAERLKGVDSTLKIQPAKLEDSAVYLCASSQVWGSTEAFFGQGTRLTVV.

This clone has just one count. The chain combines TRBV12-3 or TRBV12-4 with TRBJ2-5, with 9 nucleotides matching TRBD2. The CDR3 contains 13 residues. V trimming: 7 bases; J trimming: 4 bases; junction bases outside the gene matches: 4. CDR3 DNA sequence: TGTGCCAGCAAGCGGGGGGCCGGAGAGACCCAGTACTTC. It translates to CASKRGAGETQYF.

The rearrangement uses TRBV30 and TRBJ1-6, with 8 bases aligning to TRBD1. Trimming at V came to 5 bases and at J to 7 bases, leaving 4 bases not matched to a gene. This CDR3 contains 13 residues. The germline CDR1 and CDR2 sequences are GTSNPN and SVGIG (reference sequence). The CDR3 protein is CAWVRGPNSPLHF. In DNA form, the CDR3 reads TGTGCCTGGGTCAGGGGGCCCAATTCACCCCTCCACTTT.

This clone was counted a single time. The V gene is TRBV11-3, the J gene TRBJ1-3; D is uncertain. In germline, CDR1 is SGHNT, CDR2 YENEEA. The CDR3 covers 13 residues. V lost 5 bases and J 1 base, leaving 6 bases between the germline ends. The CDR3 is CASSTGSGNTIYF. The CDR3 DNA reads as TGTGCCAGCAGCACCGGTTCTGGAAACACCATATATTTT.

The chain recombines TRBV11-3 with TRBJ1-2; tentatively, D is TRBD1 (6 bases). V was trimmed by 11 bases and J by 3 bases, leaving 13 bases between them. The CDR3 is 12 residues long. Germline loops: CDR1 SGHNT, CDR2 YENEEA. The DNA of the CDR3 is TGTGCCCGCAAGGGGGTTGACTATGGCTACACCTTC. Its translation: CARKGVDYGYTF. The whole variable domain, filled in from reference TRBV11-3 and TRBJ1-2, reads EAGVVQSPRYKIIEKKQPVAFWCNPISGHNTLYWYLQNLGQGPELLIRYENEEAVDDSQLPKDRFSAERLKGVDSTLKIQPAELGDSAVYLCARKGVDYGYTFGSGTRLTVV.

This clone was seen a few times. The chain joins TRBV28 to TRBJ2-1, with a weak D call TRBD1 (6 bases). Trimming pared 5 bases from V and 8 bases from J, leaving 19 bases between. CDR1 is MDHEN and CDR2 is SYDVKM in the germline V gene. This CDR3 comprises 15 residues. The CDR3 loop reads CASSPTTNRVDEQFF. In DNA form, the CDR3 reads TGTGCCAGCAGTCCCACGACAAACAGGGTTGATGAGCAGTTCTTC.

The V call is TRBV27, the J call TRBJ2-1; D remains unclear. This CDR3 has 18 residues. Germline V gives CDR1 MNHEY, CDR2 SMNVEV (reference sequence). Trimming removed 4 bases at V and 0 bases at J, with 19 bases between. The DNA for the CDR3 is TGTGCCAGCAGTTCCATAACCCGCTTCACGAGCTCCTACAATGAGCAGTTCTTC. Protein sequence: CASSSITRFTSSYNEQFF.

The chain uses TRBV29-1 and TRBJ2-5; 9 nucleotides line up with TRBD1. The junction had 11 bases not matched to a gene; V was cut back by 2 bases and J by 1 base. Germline loops: CDR1 SQVTM, CDR2 ANQGSEA. The CDR3 is 17 residues long. The DNA of the CDR3 is TGCAGCGTTGAACCCACTTGGGGACAGGGTTTCCAAGAGACCCAGTACTTC. This encodes CSVEPTWGQGFQETQYF.

V and J are TRBV2 and TRBJ2-3, with 8 bases fitting TRBD2. Germline values: CDR1 SNHLY, CDR2 FYNNEI. This CDR3 contains 18 residues. V lost 4 bases to trimming and J lost 4 bases; unmatched junction nucleotides: 16. CDR3 sequence reads: CASSVSGAGLGGADTQYF. The CDR3 DNA follows: TGTGCCAGCAGTGTTAGCGGGGCCGGTTTGGGAGGCGCAGATACGCAGTATTTT.